A selection of T cell receptor beta chains follows, all from one sample in a study of metastatic and nonmetastatic thyroid tumors. TCRdb re-analyzed the PCR reads using MiXCR. This table has more than 65,000 clones, 13% to 15% appearing once. Sequenced: blood. The receptors originated from a male donor with papillary thyroid cancer or a benign thyroid nodule (not recorded which). Some clones in this sample may be carry-over from other donors' samples. Both conserved end residues are part of each CDR3. The D gene is left open where the match is weak. Size values are once, few and many counts, or a class for expanded clones, and some rows have none.

d_call j_call clone_size cdr3_length v_call cdr3_nt cdr3_aa
NA TRBJ1-1 many 13 TRBV12-3/TRBV12-4 TGTGCCAGCAGTTTCTCGCTGGGGACTGAAGCTTTCTTT CASSFSLGTEAFF
NA TRBJ1-5 many 16 TRBV12-3/TRBV12-4 TGTGCCAGCAGTTTAGCGTCGGGGCGGGGGGATCAGCCCCAGCATTTT CASSLASGRGDQPQHF
NA TRBJ1-1 many 13 TRBV30 TGTGCCTGGAGTATTCCGCCGAACACTGAAGCTTTCTTT CAWSIPPNTEAFF
TRBD2 TRBJ2-1 NA 18 TRBV27 TGTGCCAGCATTTTAATTAGGTTGGGGGGACTAGCTGTCGATGAGCAGTTCTTC CASILIRLGGLAVDEQFF
TRBD1 TRBJ2-5 many 16 TRBV19 TGTGCCAGTAGTCCACAGACAGGGGTCGGGCAAGAGACCCAGTACTTC CASSPQTGVGQETQYF
NA TRBJ1-1 few 14 TRBV24-1 TGTGCCACCAGTGATTTGCTGTGGGACACTGAAGCTTTCTTT CATSDLLWDTEAFF
NA TRBJ1-3 NA 13 TRBV9 TGTGCCAGCAACCCAGGGGCCGGAAACACCATATATTTT CASNPGAGNTIYF
TRBD1 TRBJ1-1 many 16 TRBV12-3/TRBV12-4 TGTGCCAGCAGCATCTACCCAGGGGGAGTTGGCACTGAAGCTTTCTTT CASSIYPGGVGTEAFF
TRBD1 TRBJ1-2 many 13 TRBV6-2/TRBV6-3 TGTGCCAGCAGCCAGACAGGGGACTATGGCTACACCTTC CASSQTGDYGYTF
NA TRBJ2-7 many 9 TRBV6-2/TRBV6-3 TGTGCCAGCAGCCCCGAGCAGTACTTC CASSPEQYF
NA TRBJ2-2 many 15 TRBV27 TGTGCCAGCAGTTTATCCGTACAGAACACCGGGGAGCTGTTTTTT CASSLSVQNTGELFF
NA TRBJ1-6 many 15 TRBV4-1 TGCGCCAGCAGCCAGCCCGGGCAGGGTAATTCACCCCTCCACTTT CASSQPGQGNSPLHF
TRBD1 TRBJ1-4 many 13 TRBV27 TGTGCCAGCAGTTTGCGGACAGGTGAAAAACTGTTTTTT CASSLRTGEKLFF
NA TRBJ2-7 NA 14 TRBV7-2 TGTGCCAGCAGCTTAAATTCGGAGTTTAACGAGCAGTACTTC CASSLNSEFNEQYF
TRBD1 TRBJ1-2 NA 16 TRBV7-8 TGTGCCAGCAGCTTAGCCCCGACAGGGGCGGGCTATGGCTACACCTTC CASSLAPTGAGYGYTF
TRBD2 TRBJ2-1 many 16 TRBV11-1 TGTGCCAGCAGCTTAGTAACTAGCGGAAGTTACAATGAGCAGTTCTTC CASSLVTSGSYNEQFF
TRBD2 TRBJ2-1 many 17 TRBV11-2 TGTGCCAGCAGCCGTAGGACTAGCGGGAGTAGGGACAATGAGCAGTTCTTC CASSRRTSGSRDNEQFF
TRBD2 TRBJ2-3 many 14 TRBV5-8 TGTGCCAGCAACTCAGCGGGACCCGCAGATACGCAGTATTTT CASNSAGPADTQYF
TRBD2 TRBJ2-7 few 18 TRBV11-1 TGTGCCAGCAGTACCACGGGGGATAGCGGGAGGGTTTCCTACGAGCAGTACTTC CASSTTGDSGRVSYEQYF
TRBD1 TRBJ1-1 many 15 TRBV12-3/TRBV12-4 TGTGCCAGCAGTAATCCAGGACAGGGAGCCACTGAAGCTTTCTTT CASSNPGQGATEAFF
NA TRBJ2-1 many 15 TRBV29-1 TGCAGCGTTGAAGATCTGAGACACCCAGGAAATGAGCAGTTCTTC CSVEDLRHPGNEQFF
NA TRBJ2-1 many 14 TRBV27 TGTGCCAGCAGTGAGCCCGGGGAGTACAATGAGCAGTTCTTC CASSEPGEYNEQFF
NA TRBJ1-2 many 14 TRBV7-2 TGTGCCAGCAGCTTAGACGGGGAGGGGTATGGCTACACCTTC CASSLDGEGYGYTF
NA TRBJ1-3 NA 18 TRBV6-5 TGTGCCAGCACTTCCACATACTCCCCGACGGGAATTGGTAACACCATATATTTT CASTSTYSPTGIGNTIYF
TRBD1 TRBJ2-1 many 13 TRBV10-1 TGCGCCAGCAATAGGGACAGGGATAATGAGCAGTTCTTC CASNRDRDNEQFF
TRBD1 TRBJ1-2 many 13 TRBV27 TGTGCCAGCAGTCCCCAGGGGGCAGGCGGCTACACCTTC CASSPQGAGGYTF
NA TRBJ2-7 NA 14 TRBV30 TGTGCCTGGAGTCCGCGACAGATTAGGCACGAGCAGTACTTC CAWSPRQIRHEQYF
NA TRBJ2-2 many 13 TRBV6-4 TGTGCCAGCAGTGACTCGTTCTCCGGGGAGCTGTTTTTT CASSDSFSGELFF
NA TRBJ2-1 many 12 TRBV4-2 TGTGCCAGCACCGGGACATGGGATGAGCAGTTCTTC CASTGTWDEQFF
NA TRBJ1-2 many 15 TRBV19 TGTGCCAGTAGTACCAGGGAGAGCGGGGACTATGGCTACGCCTTC CASSTRESGDYGYAF
TRBD1 TRBJ2-2 many 14 TRBV7-9 TGTGCCAGCAGCACAACAGGGGACACCGGGGAGCTGTTTTTT CASSTTGDTGELFF
NA TRBJ2-3 many 15 TRBV9 TGTGCCAGCAGCGTAGCTGAGGCGGGCACAGATACGCAGTATTTT CASSVAEAGTDTQYF
TRBD2 TRBJ2-5 many 14 TRBV19 TGTGCCAGTACCCCAGCGGGGTTAGGAGAGACCCAGTACTTC CASTPAGLGETQYF
NA TRBJ1-5 many 15 TRBV19 TGTGCCAGTAGTATCGGGGCCGAATTCAATCAGCCCCAGCATTTT CASSIGAEFNQPQHF
NA TRBJ2-2 few 13 TRBV6-2/TRBV6-3 TGTGCCAGCAGTTTGACAGACACCGGGTATCTGTTTTTT CASSLTDTGYLFF
NA TRBJ2-3 NA 14 TRBV2 TGTGCCAGCAGTGAACTACCAGGGTCCGATACGCAGTATTTT CASSELPGSDTQYF
TRBD2 TRBJ2-1 many 15 TRBV18 TGTGCCAGCTCAGGACTAGCGGGAGGGCCGGATGAGCAGTTCTTC CASSGLAGGPDEQFF
TRBD1 TRBJ2-1 many 15 TRBV24-1 TGTGCCACCAGCCCCGGACAGGGTATCCTCGATGAGCAGTTCTTC CATSPGQGILDEQFF
NA TRBJ2-3 many 12 TRBV4-1 TGCGCCAGCAGCCACATCACAGATACGCAGTATTTT CASSHITDTQYF
NA TRBJ2-5 many 13 TRBV3-1 TGTGGGAGCAAAGGAACGGACCAAGAGACCCAGTACTTC CGSKGTDQETQYF
NA TRBJ2-7 many 13 TRBV13 TGTGCCAGCAGCTTAGGGATCTCCTACGAGCAGTACTTC CASSLGISYEQYF
TRBD1 TRBJ1-2 few 11 TRBV6-1 TGTGCCAGCAGAAAAACAGGGGACTACACCTTC CASRKTGDYTF
TRBD1 TRBJ2-2 NA 15 TRBV2 TGTGCCAGCAGCGCAGGACAGGCGAACACCGGGGAGCTGTTTTTT CASSAGQANTGELFF
TRBD1 TRBJ2-7 many 12 TRBV29-1 TGCAGCGTTATCGGGACAGGGGTCGAGCAGTACTTC CSVIGTGVEQYF
NA TRBJ2-1 many 12 TRBV29-1 TGCAGCGTTGAGGGTTGGGTCGGGGAGCAGTTCTTC CSVEGWVGEQFF
TRBD2 TRBJ2-1 many 14 TRBV5-1 TGCGCCAGCAGCTTGAATACCCGGGAGGGAGGGCAGTTCTTC CASSLNTREGGQFF
NA TRBJ2-3 many 10 TRBV10-3 TGTGCCACCAGGGAGAATACGCAGTATTTT CATRENTQYF
NA TRBJ2-1 many 14 TRBV20-1 TGCAGTGCTGGGCCCAAGGGCGCCTACAATGAGCAGTTCTTC CSAGPKGAYNEQFF
TRBD2 TRBJ2-1 many 17 TRBV10-3 TGTGCCATCATGGGCGGCGGGGGAAGTTCCAGAGGCACTGAGCAGTTCTTC CAIMGGGGSSRGTEQFF
NA TRBJ2-3 many 14 TRBV4-3 TGCGCCAGCAGCCAAGGGGCTAACACAGATACGCAGTATTTT CASSQGANTDTQYF
TRBD2 TRBJ2-5 many 15 TRBV7-2 TGTGCCAGCAGCTTAGCGCGGGGGGGAAGGAGGACCCAGTACTTC CASSLARGGRRTQYF
TRBD2 TRBJ2-2 few 15 TRBV28 TGTGCCAGCAGTTTCATAGCGGGGCACACCGGTGATCTGTTTTTT CASSFIAGHTGDLFF
NA TRBJ2-3 many 14 TRBV27 TGTGCCAGCAGGGCTTTTGGGGGTTTAGATACGCAGTATTTT CASRAFGGLDTQYF
TRBD2 TRBJ2-3 NA 14 TRBV6-4 TGTGCCATCACCGGGACTAGTCGCACATATACGCAGTATTTT CAITGTSRTYTQYF
TRBD2 TRBJ2-1 NA 16 TRBV10-1 TGCGCCAGCAGTTCGACGGGACTAGAAGACTACAATGAGCAGTTCTTC CASSSTGLEDYNEQFF
TRBD1 TRBJ1-4 once 15 TRBV4-2 TGTGCCAGCAGCCAGGAGGGACAGCCCCCTCGCCCTCTGTTTTTT CASSQEGQPPRPLFF
TRBD1 TRBJ2-5 many 15 TRBV11-2 TGTGCCAGCAGCCCGGGGACAGCCGGTTTCGAGACCCAGTACTTC CASSPGTAGFETQYF
NA TRBJ1-2 many 14 TRBV6-1 TGTGCCAGCAGTGAACAGACAGCCAACTATGGCTACACCTTC CASSEQTANYGYTF
NA TRBJ2-1 many 16 TRBV6-5 TGTGCCAGCAGTTACTCGGGCAGGGGCTCCTACAATGAGCAGTTCTTC CASSYSGRGSYNEQFF
TRBD2 TRBJ2-3 many 17 TRBV27 TGTGCCAGCAGTCCCTTGGGCCTAGCGGGAGTATCAGATACGCAGTATTTT CASSPLGLAGVSDTQYF